The rows below give T cell receptor beta chains drawn from one sample of a study of PD-1 blockade in mismatch repair-deficient tumors. Generated by immunoSEQ multiplex PCR, the TCRdb table keeps only in-frame clones and is missing some. The table includes under 95,000 clones, approximately 84% detected once. The specimen comprised peripheral blood, sampled 12 weeks after starting pembrolizumab. The receptor source for this set is an adult with mismatch repair-deficient cancer. Both conserved end residues are part of each CDR3. A D gene is named only where the DNA matches it firmly. Size tells how often a clone was seen (once, few, many) or the class of an expanded clone, and some rows leave it out.

TGTGCCAGCAGCTTCCGGGACAGGGTCGGCACTGAAGCTTTCTTT,CASSFRDRVGTEAFF,few,TRBV11-2,TRBJ1-1,TRBD1
TGTGCCAGCAGCGTAGGCGGAAGTACCTACAATGAGCAGTTCTTC,CASSVGGSTYNEQFF,NA,TRBV9,TRBJ2-1,NA
TGTGCCAGTAGTATTTTGAGGCCCACAGATACGCAGTATTTT,CASSILRPTDTQYF,NA,TRBV19,TRBJ2-3,NA
TGTGCCAGCAGCTATCCCAGATTCGACTTGAACACCGGGGAGCTGTTTTTT,CASSYPRFDLNTGELFF,NA,TRBV7-9,TRBJ2-2,NA
TGTGCCAGTAGTATAGGGGGACTAGTTGGTGAGCAGTACTTC,CASSIGGLVGEQYF,medium-sized,TRBV19,TRBJ2-7,TRBD2
TGTGCCAGCTCGTCCCCGGGAGGAGAGACCCAGTACTTC,CASSSPGGETQYF,NA,TRBV18,TRBJ2-5,TRBD2
TGCAGCGTTGAAGGCGACAGGGGGCTTGAGCAGTTCTTC,CSVEGDRGLEQFF,NA,TRBV29-1,TRBJ2-1,TRBD1
TGTGCCAGCAGTCTCCGAGGACTAGCGGGAGGGATCTACTACGAGCAGTACTTC,CASSLRGLAGGIYYEQYF,NA,TRBV27,TRBJ2-7,TRBD2
TGTGCCAGCAGCACTGGACCCCCACCCACAGATACGCAGTATTTT,CASSTGPPPTDTQYF,once,TRBV13,TRBJ2-3,NA
TGTGCCAGCAGCTTAGGCAGGGTCACTGAAGCTTTCTTT,CASSLGRVTEAFF,NA,TRBV11-1,TRBJ1-1,NA
TGTGCCATCAGTGAGTCGGCTAGCGGGGACACCGGGGAGCTGTTTTTT,CAISESASGDTGELFF,NA,TRBV10-3,TRBJ2-2,TRBD2